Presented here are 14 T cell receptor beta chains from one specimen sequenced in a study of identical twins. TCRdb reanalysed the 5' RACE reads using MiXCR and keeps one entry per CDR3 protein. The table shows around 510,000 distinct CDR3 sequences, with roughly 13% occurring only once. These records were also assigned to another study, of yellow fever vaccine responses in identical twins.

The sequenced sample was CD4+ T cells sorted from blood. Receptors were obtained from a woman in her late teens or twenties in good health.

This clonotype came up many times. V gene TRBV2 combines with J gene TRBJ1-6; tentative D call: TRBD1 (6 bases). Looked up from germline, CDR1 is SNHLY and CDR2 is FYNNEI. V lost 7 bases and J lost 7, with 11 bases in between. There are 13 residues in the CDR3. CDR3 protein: CASTAGENSPLHF. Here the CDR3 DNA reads TGTGCCAGCACGGCAGGGGAAAATTCACCCCTCCACTTT.

DNA for the CDR3: TGTGCCAGCAGCGAGGGCGGGATCACAGATACGCAGTATTTT. The encoded protein is CASSEGGITDTQYF. This sequence joins TRBV28 and TRBJ2-3, with D tentatively TRBD2 (6 bases). In germline, CDR1 is MDHEN, CDR2 SYDVKM. V was pared by 6 bases and J by 2 bases, with 12 bases between. The CDR3 is made up of 14 amino acids.

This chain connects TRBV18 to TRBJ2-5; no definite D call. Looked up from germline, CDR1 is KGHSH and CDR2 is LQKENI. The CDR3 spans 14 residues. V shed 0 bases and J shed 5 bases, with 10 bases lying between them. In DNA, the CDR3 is TGTGCCAGCTCACCACCGGCTTCTTACGAGACCCAGTACTTC. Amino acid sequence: CASSPPASYETQYF.

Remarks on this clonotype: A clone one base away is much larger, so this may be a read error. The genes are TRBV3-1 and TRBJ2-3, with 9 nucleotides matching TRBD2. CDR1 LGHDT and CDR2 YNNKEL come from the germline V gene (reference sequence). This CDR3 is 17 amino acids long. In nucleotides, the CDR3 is TGTGCCAGCTGCCAAGAAAGGCTAGCGGGGATCACAGATACGCAGTATTTT. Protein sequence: CASCQERLAGITDTQYF.

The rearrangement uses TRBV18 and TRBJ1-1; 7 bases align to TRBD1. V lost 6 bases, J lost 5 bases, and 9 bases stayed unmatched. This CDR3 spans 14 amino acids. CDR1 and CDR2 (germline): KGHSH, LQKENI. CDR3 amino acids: CASSRRGQKTEAFF. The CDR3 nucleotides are TGTGCCAGCTCTCGGAGGGGGCAGAAGACTGAAGCTTTCTTT.

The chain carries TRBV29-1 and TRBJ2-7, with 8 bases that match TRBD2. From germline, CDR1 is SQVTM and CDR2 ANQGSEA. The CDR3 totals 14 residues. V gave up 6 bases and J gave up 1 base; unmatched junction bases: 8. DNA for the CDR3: TGCAGCGTATTTAGCGGGGTGAAATCCTACGAGCAGTACTTC. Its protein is CSVFSGVKSYEQYF.

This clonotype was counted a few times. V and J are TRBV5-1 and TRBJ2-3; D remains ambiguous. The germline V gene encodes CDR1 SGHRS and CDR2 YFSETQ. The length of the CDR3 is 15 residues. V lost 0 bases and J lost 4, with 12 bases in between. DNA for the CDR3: TGCGCCAGCAGCTTGGCCGCTTCGGGCTCAGATACGCAGTATTTT. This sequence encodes CASSLAASGSDTQYF.

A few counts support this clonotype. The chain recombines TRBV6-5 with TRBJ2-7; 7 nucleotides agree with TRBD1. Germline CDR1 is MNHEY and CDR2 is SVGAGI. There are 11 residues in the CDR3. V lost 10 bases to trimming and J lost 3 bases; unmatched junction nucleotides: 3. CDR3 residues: CATNRGYEQYF. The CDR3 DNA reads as TGTGCCACTAACAGGGGCTACGAGCAGTACTTC.

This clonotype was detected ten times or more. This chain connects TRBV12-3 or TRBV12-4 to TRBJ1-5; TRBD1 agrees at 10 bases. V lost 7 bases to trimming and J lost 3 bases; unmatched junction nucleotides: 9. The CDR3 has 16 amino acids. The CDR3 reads CASTFAGTGVNQPQHF. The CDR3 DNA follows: TGTGCCAGCACCTTTGCCGGGACAGGGGTCAATCAGCCCCAGCATTTT.

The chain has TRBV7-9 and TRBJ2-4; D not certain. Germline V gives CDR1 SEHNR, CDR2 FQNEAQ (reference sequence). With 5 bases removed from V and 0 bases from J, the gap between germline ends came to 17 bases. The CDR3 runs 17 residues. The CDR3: CASSPSGVSLAKNIQYF. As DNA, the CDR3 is TGTGCCAGCAGCCCCAGTGGGGTGTCTTTAGCCAAAAACATTCAGTACTTC.

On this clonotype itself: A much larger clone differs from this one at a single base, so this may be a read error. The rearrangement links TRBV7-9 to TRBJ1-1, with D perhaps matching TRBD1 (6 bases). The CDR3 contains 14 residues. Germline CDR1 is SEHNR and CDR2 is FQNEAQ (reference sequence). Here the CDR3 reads CASSSLLGGTEVFF. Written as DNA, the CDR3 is TGTGCCAGCAGCTCTCTACTAGGGGGTACTGAAGTTTTCTTT.

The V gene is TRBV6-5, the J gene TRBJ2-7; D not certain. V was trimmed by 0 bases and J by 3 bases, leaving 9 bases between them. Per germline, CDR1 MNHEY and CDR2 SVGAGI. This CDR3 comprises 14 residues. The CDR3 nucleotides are TGTGCCAGCAGTTACTCCCCGTTGGGCTACGAGCAGTACTTC. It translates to CASSYSPLGYEQYF.

The CDR3 reads CASGVAGGVEQYF. CDR3 nucleotides: TGTGCCAGCGGGGTAGCGGGAGGGGTTGAGCAGTACTTC. The chain couples TRBV25-1 to TRBJ2-7; 11 positions agree with TRBD2. The CDR3 extends over 13 amino acids. Germline assignment: CDR1 MGHDK and CDR2 SYGVNS. The V gene end was trimmed by 8 bases and the J gene end by 7 bases; junction bases not matched to a gene: 7.

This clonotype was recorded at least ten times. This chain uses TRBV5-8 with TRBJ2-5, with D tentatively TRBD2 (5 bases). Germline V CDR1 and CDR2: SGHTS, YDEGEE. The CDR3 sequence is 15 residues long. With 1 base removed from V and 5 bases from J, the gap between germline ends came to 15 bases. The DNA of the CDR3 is TGTGCCAGCAGCTTGACAGCGCGATCGGGGGAGACCCAGTACTTC. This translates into CASSLTARSGETQYF.